The present entry profiles one T cell receptor beta chain with its context. Its specificity is not known. Germline is not matched at one junction end, which may reflect a read error. Germline CDR1 and CDR2: DFQATT and SNEGSKA (reference sequence). The CDR3 contains 15 residues. The sample is drawn from a study of tumor and adjacent non-tumor tissue in lung cancer. Study-level points and caveats: TCR diversity was significantly greater in tumor than normal lung tissue. Higher tumor TCR diversity was associated with shorter survival.

The template was RNA from unsorted bulk tissue. Three rounds of nested PCR, following a modified ARM-PCR protocol, produced the TCRbeta library. TCRdb re-derived calls from the multiplex PCR reads in MiXCR, one entry per CDR3 protein. The sample holds tens of thousands of distinct CDR3 sequences, 75% to 90% seen once. The sample comprised lung tumor tissue. The rearrangement links TRBV20-1 to TRBJ2-1, with D maybe TRBD2 (5 bases). The receptor comes from a woman aged 45-60 years with non-small cell lung cancer. The CDR3: CSARSLANSYTEQFF. The CDR3 DNA reads as TGCAGTGCTAGAAGTCTAGCAAACTCCTACACTGAGCAGTTCTTC.